This T cell receptor (beta chain) was captured in a study of radiation and T cells in renal cell carcinoma. CDR3 length: 15 amino acids. V dropped 0 bases and J dropped 8 bases, with 15 bases sitting between them. Germline V gene sequence: CDR1 SNHLY, CDR2 FYNNEI. Noted time point: baseline pretreatment blood. Treatment of the sample: 15 Gy SBRT to primary tumor, nephrectomy 4 weeks later. The protocol was immunoSEQ multiplex PCR, while the TCRdb copy is restricted to in-frame clones and leaves out a portion. The data show 50,000 to 75,000 clones, with approximately 80% seen just once and 7.3% held by the top ten.

This clonotype was sampled from a man aged 55-75 years with renal cell carcinoma. The chain uses TRBV2 and TRBJ2-3; D is unresolved. The sequencing here drew on blood, taken from a patient whose treatment included radiotherapy and nephrectomy. The CDR3 coding sequence is TGTGCCAGCAGTGAAGCGGCGGCAGGTTTAGCTACGCAGTATTTT. It yields the protein CASSEAAAGLATQYF.